This TCR beta chain was sequenced in a study of post-analysis software for immune sequencing data. Study overall: Included among the disease courses, which were recorded for the cohort, were relapsing-remitting, secondary progressive and progressive-relapsing multiple sclerosis.

Concerning this clonotype: The antigen is not known. At one end, the junction sequence differs from germline, possibly due to a read error.

Study-wide points: Strong co-clustering by F measure was seen for same-batch samples. There were about five TRBV segments more frequent in patients than controls, and TRBV5-6, TRBV5-1 and TRBV20-1 were among them.

The authors incorporated unique molecular identifiers into the TCR beta cDNA libraries. When about 0.9 to 10 million T cells were used, they gave approximately 530,000 cDNA molecules. MiXCR, run by TCRdb on the PCR reads, gives a single entry per CDR3 protein. Of roughly 730,000 distinct CDR3 sequences listed, 25% to 30% are singletons. Germline V gene sequence: CDR1 SQVTM, CDR2 ANQGSEA. There are 15 residues in the CDR3. The receptor was isolated from a girl between 10 and 17 years old with multiple sclerosis. The chain has TRBV29-1 and TRBJ2-5, with 14 bases that match TRBD2. Sequencing input: blood. CDR3 protein: CSVEATSGRAREQYF. The CDR3, as DNA: TGCAGCGTCGAAGCGACTAGCGGGAGGGCGCGTGAGCAGTACTTC.